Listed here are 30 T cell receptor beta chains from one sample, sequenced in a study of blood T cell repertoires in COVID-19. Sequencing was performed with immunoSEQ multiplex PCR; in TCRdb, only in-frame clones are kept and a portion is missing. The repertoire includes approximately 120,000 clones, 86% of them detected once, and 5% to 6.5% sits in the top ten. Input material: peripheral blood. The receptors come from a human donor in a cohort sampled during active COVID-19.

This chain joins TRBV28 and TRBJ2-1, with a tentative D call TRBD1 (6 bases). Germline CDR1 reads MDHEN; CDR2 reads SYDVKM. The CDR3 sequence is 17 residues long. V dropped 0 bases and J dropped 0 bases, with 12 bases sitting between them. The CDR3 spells CASSLWGAAGSYNEQFF. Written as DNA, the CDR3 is TGTGCCAGCAGTTTATGGGGGGCGGCTGGCTCCTACAATGAGCAGTTCTTC.

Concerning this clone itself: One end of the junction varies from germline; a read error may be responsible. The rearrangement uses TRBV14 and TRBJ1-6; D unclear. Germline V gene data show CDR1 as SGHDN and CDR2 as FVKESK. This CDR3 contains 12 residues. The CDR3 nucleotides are TGTGCCAGCAGCCAATCAGGAGGGAGAAGTACCTTT. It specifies CASSQSGGRSTF.

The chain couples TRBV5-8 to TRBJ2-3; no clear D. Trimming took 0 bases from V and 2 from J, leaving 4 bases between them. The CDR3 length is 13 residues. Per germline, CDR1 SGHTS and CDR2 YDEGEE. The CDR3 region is CASSLASTDTQYF. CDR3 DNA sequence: TGTGCCAGCAGCTTGGCGTCCACAGATACGCAGTATTTT.

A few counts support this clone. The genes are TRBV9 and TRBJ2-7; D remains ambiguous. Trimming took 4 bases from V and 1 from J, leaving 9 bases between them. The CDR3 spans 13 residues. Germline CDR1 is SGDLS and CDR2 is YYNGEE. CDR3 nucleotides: TGTGCCAGCAGCCCCGGTGTGTCCTACGAGCAGTACTTC. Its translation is CASSPGVSYEQYF.

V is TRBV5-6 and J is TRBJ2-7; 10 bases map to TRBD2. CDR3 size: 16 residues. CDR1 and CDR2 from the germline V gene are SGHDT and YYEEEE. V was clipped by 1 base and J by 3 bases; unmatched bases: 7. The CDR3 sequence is CASSLFRSSGGYEQYF. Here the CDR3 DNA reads TGTGCCAGCAGCTTGTTTCGATCTAGCGGGGGCTACGAGCAGTACTTC.

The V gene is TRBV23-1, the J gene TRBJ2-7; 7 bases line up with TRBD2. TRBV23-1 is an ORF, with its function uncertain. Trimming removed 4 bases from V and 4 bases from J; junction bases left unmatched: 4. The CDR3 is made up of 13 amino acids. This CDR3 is CASSLAGVYEQYF. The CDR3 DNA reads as TGCGCCAGCAGTCTTGCGGGAGTATACGAGCAGTACTTC.

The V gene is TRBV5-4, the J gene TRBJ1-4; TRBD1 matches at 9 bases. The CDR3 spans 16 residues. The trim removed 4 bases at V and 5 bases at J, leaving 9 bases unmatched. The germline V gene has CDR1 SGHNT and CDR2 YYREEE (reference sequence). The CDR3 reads CASSPGTGLGNEKLFF. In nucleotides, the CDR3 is TGTGCCAGCAGCCCAGGGACAGGGTTGGGGAATGAAAAACTGTTTTTT.

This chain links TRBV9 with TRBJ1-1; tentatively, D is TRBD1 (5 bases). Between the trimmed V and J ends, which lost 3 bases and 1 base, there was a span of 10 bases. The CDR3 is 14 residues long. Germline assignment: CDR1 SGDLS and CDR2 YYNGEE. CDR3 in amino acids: CASSAQTGNTEAFF. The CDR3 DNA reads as TGTGCCAGCAGCGCGCAAACAGGGAACACTGAAGCTTTCTTT.

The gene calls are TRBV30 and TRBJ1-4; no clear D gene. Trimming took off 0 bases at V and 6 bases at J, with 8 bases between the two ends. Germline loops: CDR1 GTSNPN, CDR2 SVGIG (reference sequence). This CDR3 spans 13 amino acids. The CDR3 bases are TGTGCCTGGAGTGTACGGGGTTATGAAAAACTGTTTTTT. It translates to CAWSVRGYEKLFF.

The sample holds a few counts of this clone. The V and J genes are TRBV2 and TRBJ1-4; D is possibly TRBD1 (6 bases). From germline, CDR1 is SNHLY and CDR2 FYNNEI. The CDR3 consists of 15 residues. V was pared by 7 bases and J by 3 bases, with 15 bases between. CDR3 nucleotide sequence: TGTGCCAGCAAGCGCACGGGGGGCCCTAATGAAAAACTGTTTTTT. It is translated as CASKRTGGPNEKLFF. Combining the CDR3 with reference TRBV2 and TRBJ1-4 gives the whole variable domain EPEVTQTPSHQVTQMGQEVILRCVPISNHLYFYWYRQILGQKVEFLVSFYNNEISEKSEIFDDQFSVERPDGSNFTLKIRSTKLEDSAMYFCASKRTGGPNEKLFFGSGTQLSVL.

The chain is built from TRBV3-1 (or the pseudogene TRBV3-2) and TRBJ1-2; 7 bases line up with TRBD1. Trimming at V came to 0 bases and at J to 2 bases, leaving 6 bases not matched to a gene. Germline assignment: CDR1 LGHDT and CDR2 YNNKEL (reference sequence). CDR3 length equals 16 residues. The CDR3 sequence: CASSQERGGANYGYTF. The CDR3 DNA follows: TGTGCCAGCAGCCAAGAAAGAGGGGGCGCGAACTATGGCTACACCTTC.

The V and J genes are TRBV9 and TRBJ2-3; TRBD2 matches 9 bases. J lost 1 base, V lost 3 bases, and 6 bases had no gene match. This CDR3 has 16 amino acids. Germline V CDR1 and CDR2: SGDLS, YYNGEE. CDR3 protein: CASSALSSGGTDTQYF. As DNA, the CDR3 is TGTGCCAGCAGCGCCCTTTCTAGCGGGGGCACAGATACGCAGTATTTT.

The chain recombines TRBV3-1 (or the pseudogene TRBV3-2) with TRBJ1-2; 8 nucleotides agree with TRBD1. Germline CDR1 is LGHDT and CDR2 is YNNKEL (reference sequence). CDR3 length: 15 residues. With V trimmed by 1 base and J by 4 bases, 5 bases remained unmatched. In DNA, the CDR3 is TGTGCCAGCAGCCAAGGGTACAGGGGGGGCTATGGCTACACCTTC. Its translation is CASSQGYRGGYGYTF.

The CDR3 sequence is CASSLALVDTKNYGYTF. The CDR3 nucleotides are TGTGCCAGCAGCTTAGCGCTAGTGGACACCAAGAACTATGGCTACACCTTC. This sequence joins TRBV7-9 and TRBJ1-2; a weak D match, TRBD1 (5 bases). The V end was cut by 0 bases, the J end by 2 bases, with 16 bases between. Germline assignment: CDR1 SEHNR and CDR2 FQNEAQ (reference sequence). The CDR3 is 17 amino acids.

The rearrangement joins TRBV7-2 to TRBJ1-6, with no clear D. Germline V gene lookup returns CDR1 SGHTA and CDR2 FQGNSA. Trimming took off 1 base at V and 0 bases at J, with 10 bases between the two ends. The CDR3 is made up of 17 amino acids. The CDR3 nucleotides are TGTGCCAGCAGCTTAGTTGGTAGGAGCTCCTATAATTCACCCCTCCACTTT. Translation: CASSLVGRSSYNSPLHF.

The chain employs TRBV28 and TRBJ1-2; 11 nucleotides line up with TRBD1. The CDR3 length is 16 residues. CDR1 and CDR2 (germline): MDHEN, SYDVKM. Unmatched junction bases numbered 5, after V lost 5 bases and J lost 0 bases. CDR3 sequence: CASSKDRGPSNYGYTF. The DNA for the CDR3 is TGTGCCAGCAGTAAGGACAGGGGGCCATCTAACTATGGCTACACCTTC.

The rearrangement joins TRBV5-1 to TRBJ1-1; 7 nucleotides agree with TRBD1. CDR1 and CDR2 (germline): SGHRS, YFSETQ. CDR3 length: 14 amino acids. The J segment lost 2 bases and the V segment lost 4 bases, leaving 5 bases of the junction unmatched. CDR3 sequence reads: CASSPGQVNTEAFF. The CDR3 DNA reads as TGCGCCAGCAGCCCAGGACAGGTAAACACTGAAGCTTTCTTT.

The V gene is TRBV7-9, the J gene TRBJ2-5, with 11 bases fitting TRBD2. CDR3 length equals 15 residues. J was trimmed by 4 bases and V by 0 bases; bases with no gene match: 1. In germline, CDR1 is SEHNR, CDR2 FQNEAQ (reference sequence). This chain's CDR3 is CASSLALAGGETQYF. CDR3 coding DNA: TGTGCCAGCAGCTTAGCTCTAGCGGGAGGAGAGACCCAGTACTTC.

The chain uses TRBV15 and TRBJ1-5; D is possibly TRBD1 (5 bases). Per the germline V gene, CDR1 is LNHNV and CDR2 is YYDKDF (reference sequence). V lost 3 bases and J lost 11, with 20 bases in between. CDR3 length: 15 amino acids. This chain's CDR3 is CATSREGSPIGTQHF. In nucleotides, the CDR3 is TGTGCCACCAGCAGGGAGGGGTCGCCCATCGGGACCCAGCATTTT.

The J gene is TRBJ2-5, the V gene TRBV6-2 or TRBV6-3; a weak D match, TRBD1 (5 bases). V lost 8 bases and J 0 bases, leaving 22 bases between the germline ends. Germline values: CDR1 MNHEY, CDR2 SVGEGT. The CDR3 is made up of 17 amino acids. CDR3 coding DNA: TGTGCCAGCTGCCGACAGCGACAAATTCTATACCAAGAGACCCAGTACTTC. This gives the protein CASCRQRQILYQETQYF.

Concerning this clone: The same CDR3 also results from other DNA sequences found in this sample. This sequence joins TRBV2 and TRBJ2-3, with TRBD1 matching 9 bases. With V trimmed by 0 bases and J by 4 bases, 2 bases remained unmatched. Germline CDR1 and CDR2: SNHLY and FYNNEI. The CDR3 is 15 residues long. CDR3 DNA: TGTGCCAGCAGTGAAGCCGGACAGGGGTCAGATACGCAGTATTTT. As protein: CASSEAGQGSDTQYF.

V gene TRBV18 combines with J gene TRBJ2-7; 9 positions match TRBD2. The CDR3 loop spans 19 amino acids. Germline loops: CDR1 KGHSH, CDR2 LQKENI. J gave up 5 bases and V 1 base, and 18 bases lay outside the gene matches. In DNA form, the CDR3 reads TGTGCCAGCTCACCACTGCCGTTAGGTGGTAGCGGGAGTGCGGACGAGCAGTACTTC. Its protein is CASSPLPLGGSGSADEQYF.

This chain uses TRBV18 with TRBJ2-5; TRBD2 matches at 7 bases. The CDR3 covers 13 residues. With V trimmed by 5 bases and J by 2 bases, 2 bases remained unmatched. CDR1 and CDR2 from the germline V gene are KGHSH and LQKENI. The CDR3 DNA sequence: TGTGCCAGCTCATTTAGCGGGCAAGAGACCCAGTACTTC. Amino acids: CASSFSGQETQYF.

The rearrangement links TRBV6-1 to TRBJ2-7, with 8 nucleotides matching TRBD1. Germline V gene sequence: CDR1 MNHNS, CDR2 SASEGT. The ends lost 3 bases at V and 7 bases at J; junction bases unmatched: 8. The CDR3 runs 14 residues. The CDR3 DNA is TGTGCCAGCAGTGACCCGCAGGGGGCTGAGGAGCAGTACTTC. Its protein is CASSDPQGAEEQYF.

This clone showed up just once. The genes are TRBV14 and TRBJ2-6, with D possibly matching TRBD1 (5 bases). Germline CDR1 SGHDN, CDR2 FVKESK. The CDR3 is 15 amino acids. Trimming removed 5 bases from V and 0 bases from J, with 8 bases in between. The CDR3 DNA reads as TGTGCCAGCAGCGCGACAGTCTCTGGGGCCAACGTCCTGACTTTC. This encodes CASSATVSGANVLTF.

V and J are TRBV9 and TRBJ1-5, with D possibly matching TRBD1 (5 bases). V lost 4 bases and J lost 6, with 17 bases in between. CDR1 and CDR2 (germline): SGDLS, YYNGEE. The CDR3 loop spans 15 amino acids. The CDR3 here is CASSPQAGVGQPQHF. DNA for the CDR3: TGTGCCAGCAGCCCTCAGGCGGGGGTTGGTCAGCCCCAGCATTTT.

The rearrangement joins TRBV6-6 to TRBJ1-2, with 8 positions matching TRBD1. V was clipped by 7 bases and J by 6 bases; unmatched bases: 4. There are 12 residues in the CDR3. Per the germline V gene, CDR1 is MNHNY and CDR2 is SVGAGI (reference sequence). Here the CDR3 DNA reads TGTGCCAGCAACGACAGGGGTCATGGCTACACCTTC. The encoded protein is CASNDRGHGYTF.

The CDR3 spells CASSLGQGRTEAFF. CDR3 DNA: TGTGCCAGCAGTCTAGGACAGGGAAGAACTGAAGCTTTCTTT. The rearrangement joins TRBV2 to TRBJ1-1; 8 nucleotides line up with TRBD1. Germline trimming cut 5 bases from V and 5 bases from J; bases unmatched to any gene: 7. CDR3 size: 14 residues. Per germline, CDR1 SNHLY and CDR2 FYNNEI. The complete variable domain, with remaining parts taken from reference TRBV2 and TRBJ1-1, reads EPEVTQTPSHQVTQMGQEVILRCVPISNHLYFYWYRQILGQKVEFLVSFYNNEISEKSEIFDDQFSVERPDGSNFTLKIRSTKLEDSAMYFCASSLGQGRTEAFFGQGTRLTVV.

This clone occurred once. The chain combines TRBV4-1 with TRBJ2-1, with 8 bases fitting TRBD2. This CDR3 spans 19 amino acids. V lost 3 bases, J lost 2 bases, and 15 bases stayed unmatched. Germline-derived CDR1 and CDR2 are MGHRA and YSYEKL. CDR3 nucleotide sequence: TGCGCCAGCAGCCAGCCTAACCCGGGACTAGGGAAAACCTACAATGAGCAGTTCTTC. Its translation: CASSQPNPGLGKTYNEQFF.

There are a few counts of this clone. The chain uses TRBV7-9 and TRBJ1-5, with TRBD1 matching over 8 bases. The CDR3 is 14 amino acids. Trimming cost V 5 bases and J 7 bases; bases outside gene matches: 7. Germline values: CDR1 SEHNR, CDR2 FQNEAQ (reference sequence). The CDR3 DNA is TGTGCCAGCAGCCCGACAGGGGAAATCCAGCCCCAGCATTTT. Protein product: CASSPTGEIQPQHF.